The 28 T cell receptor beta chains presented below share a single source sample, sequenced in a study of immune characterization of retroperitoneal liposarcoma. TCRdb ran MiXCR on the PCR reads and lists one entry per CDR3 protein. The profile shows about 10,000 distinct CDR3 sequences, 25% to 30% of them singletons. Sequenced sample: tumor tissue. These receptors originate from a male donor with retroperitoneal liposarcoma.

The rearrangement links TRBV12-3 or TRBV12-4 to TRBJ1-2, with D tentatively TRBD1 (6 bases). V shed 3 bases and J shed 1 base, with 21 bases lying between them. The CDR3 covers 18 residues. The CDR3 spells CASSLGGGAILDNYGYTF. CDR3 DNA: TGTGCCAGCAGTTTGGGCGGGGGGGCTATCCTAGATAACTATGGCTACACCTTC.

The rearrangement links TRBV5-1 to TRBJ2-1; D is unresolved. This CDR3 has 14 amino acids. From germline, CDR1 is SGHRS and CDR2 YFSETQ. The V gene lost 4 bases and the J gene lost 13 bases, with 21 bases spanning the gap. DNA for the CDR3: TGCGCCAGCAGCCCCTGGGCAGGTCGAGAGACCCAGTTCTTC. It is translated as CASSPWAGRETQFF.

The chain couples TRBV12-3 or TRBV12-4 to TRBJ2-5, with 10 bases fitting TRBD1. The trim removed 4 bases at V and 5 bases at J, leaving 7 bases unmatched. There are 15 residues in the CDR3. CDR3 nucleotides: TGTGCCAGCAGTTCCAAGACAGGGGGCGGCGAGACCCAGTACTTC. Protein sequence: CASSSKTGGGETQYF.

Only a few counts were recorded for this clonotype. The chain recombines TRBV27 with TRBJ2-5; the D call may be TRBD1 or TRBD2 (7 bases each). This CDR3 contains 17 residues. The V end lost 8 bases, the J end lost 11 bases, and 33 bases lay between the germline ends. The germline CDR1 and CDR2 sequences are MNHEY and SMNVEV (reference sequence). CDR3 nucleotides: TGTGCCAGCCGGGCGGGAGCAGGGGGGAAACCTTACAATGAGCAGTACTTC. Its protein product is CASRAGAGGKPYNEQYF.

This clonotype is deemed medium-sized (0.01 to 0.1%). This rearrangement joins TRBV6-1 to TRBJ2-1; D not certain. V was cut by 5 bases and J by 13 bases, with 12 bases left in between. Germline V CDR1 and CDR2: MNHNS, SASEGT. The CDR3 consists of 11 residues. The DNA for the CDR3 is TGTGCCAGCAGTTCCCCAGAGACCCAGTTCTTC. Residues: CASSSPETQFF.

The CDR3: CASSQAGGTYNEQFF. The CDR3 region has the DNA TGCGCCAGCAGCCAAGCGGGGGGAACTTACAATGAGCAGTTCTTC. The chain employs TRBV4-3 and TRBJ2-1; 7 bases align to TRBD2. Germline V gene lookup returns CDR1 LGHNA and CDR2 YSLEER. The CDR3 consists of 15 residues. V lost 1 base and J lost 4; bases outside the gene matches: 4.

The gene calls are TRBV7-2 and TRBJ2-1, with D tentatively TRBD1 (5 bases). Between the trimmed V and J ends, which lost 5 bases and 10 bases, there was a span of 18 bases. Germline CDR1 is SGHTA and CDR2 is FQGNSA. This CDR3 has 14 residues. In DNA form, the CDR3 reads TGTGCCAGCAGCGTGACAGAGAAGGAATACGAGCAGTTCTTC. Translating gives CASSVTEKEYEQFF.

The V and J genes are TRBV6-2 or TRBV6-3 and TRBJ2-1; 9 positions agree with TRBD2. The better agreement between TRBJ2-7 and the DNA end casts doubt on the J call. CDR1 is MNHEY, CDR2 SVGEGT, per germline. The CDR3 runs to 14 residues. In DNA, the CDR3 is TGTGCCAGCAGTTACGGGACTAGCTTCTACGAGCAGTACTTC. As protein: CASSYGTSFYEQYF.

Relative to its sample, this clonotype is medium-sized. The chain uses TRBV7-2 and TRBJ2-1, with TRBD1 identical over 9 bases. The better agreement between TRBJ2-7 and the DNA end casts doubt on the J call. Germline loops: CDR1 SGHTA, CDR2 FQGNSA. This CDR3 has 15 residues. CDR3 loop: CASSSPGTGSGEQYF. The CDR3 DNA reads as TGTGCCAGCAGCTCTCCCGGGACAGGGTCAGGCGAGCAGTACTTC.

V gene TRBV12-3 or TRBV12-4 combines with J gene TRBJ2-1; unclear D gene. The DNA end is a closer match to TRBJ2-5, so the J assignment may be wrong. The length of the CDR3 is 15 residues. This CDR3 is CASAPITSLEETQYF. The CDR3 DNA reads as TGTGCCAGCGCGCCCATCACTTCCCTTGAGGAGACCCAGTACTTC.

The V and J genes are TRBV19 and TRBJ1-5; D gene ambiguous. With 5 bases removed from V and 1 base from J, the gap between germline ends came to 6 bases. Germline assignment: CDR1 LNHDA and CDR2 SQIVND (reference sequence). The CDR3 runs to 13 residues. CDR3 in DNA: TGTGCCAGTAGTTTCCGGAGCAATCAGCCCCAGCATTTT. Translated, it gives CASSFRSNQPQHF.

Sample share makes this clonotype medium-sized (0.01 to 0.1%). The chain joins TRBV6-1 to TRBJ2-1, with 11 bases that match TRBD2. V gave up 2 bases and J gave up 4 bases; unmatched junction bases: 1. CDR1 and CDR2 from the germline V gene are MNHNS and SASEGT. CDR3 length: 15 amino acids. DNA for the CDR3: TGTGCCAGCAGTGAAACTAGCGGGGGTTACAATGAGCAGTTCTTC. It is translated as CASSETSGGYNEQFF.

This clonotype is judged medium-sized. This sequence joins TRBV6-1 and TRBJ2-1; TRBD2 agrees at 10 bases. Per germline, CDR1 MNHNS and CDR2 SASEGT. V gave up 7 bases and J gave up 5 bases; unmatched junction bases: 8. The CDR3 loop spans 15 amino acids. The CDR3 DNA reads as TGTGCCAGCACAAGCTCGCTAGCGGGAGACAATGAGCAGTTCTTC. It translates to CASTSSLAGDNEQFF.

The V call is TRBV7-2, the J call TRBJ2-2; TRBD1 matches 7 bases. Trimming took 1 base from V and 2 from J; bases not matched to a gene: 4. The germline V gene has CDR1 SGHTA and CDR2 FQGNSA. CDR3 length: 16 residues. The CDR3 region is CASSLEGALNTGELFF. In DNA, the CDR3 is TGTGCCAGCAGCTTAGAGGGGGCGTTAAACACCGGGGAGCTGTTTTTT.

This clonotype was detected many times. This chain links TRBV27 with TRBJ2-5, with D unresolved. Germline V gene sequence: CDR1 MNHEY, CDR2 SMNVEV (reference sequence). V was pared by 3 bases and J by 0 bases, with 5 bases between. CDR3 length: 13 amino acids. The CDR3 bases are TGTGCCAGCAGTTTTGGCAACCAAGAGACCCAGTACTTC. Translated: CASSFGNQETQYF.

This clonotype was seen a handful of times. This chain links TRBV6-6 with TRBJ2-1; 11 bases map to TRBD1. The CDR3 consists of 15 residues. The V gene end was trimmed by 0 bases and the J gene end by 13 bases; junction bases not matched to a gene: 8. Germline lookup yields CDR1 MNHNY and CDR2 SVGAGI (reference sequence). Here the CDR3 reads CASSYSGTGGETQFF. CDR3 coding DNA: TGTGCCAGCAGTTACTCGGGGACAGGGGGGGAGACCCAGTTCTTC.

As regards this clonotype: At one end, the junction sequence differs from germline, possibly due to a read error. This sequence joins TRBV6-1 and TRBJ2-7; possibly TRBD1 for D (7 bases). The CDR3 runs to 15 residues. The V gene's germline CDR1 is MNHNS and CDR2 SASEGT. CDR3 in DNA: TGTGCCAGCAAAAAAGGAGGGACAGCTTGGTCTTCTAACAAATTC. It encodes CASKKGGTAWSSNKF.

This sequence joins TRBV12-3 or TRBV12-4 and TRBJ1-4; TRBD1 is a possible D gene (5 bases). The CDR3 runs 15 residues. The V gene lost 4 bases and the J gene lost 8 bases, with 17 bases spanning the gap. CDR3 amino acids: CASSYRGGLGEKLFF. The CDR3 nucleotides are TGTGCCAGCAGTTATAGGGGAGGGCTGGGCGAAAAACTGTTTTTT.

The chain has TRBV7-6 and TRBJ1-6; tentatively, D is TRBD1 (6 bases). The V gene's germline CDR1 is SGHVS and CDR2 FNYEAQ. Trimming took 6 bases from V and 8 from J, leaving 14 bases between them. The CDR3 spans 14 residues. The CDR3 nucleotides are TGTGCCAGCAGACCACAGGGAGGGGATTCACCCCTCCACTTT. Protein: CASRPQGGDSPLHF.

This clonotype was observed many times. The J gene is TRBJ1-1, the V gene TRBV7-2; no clear D. Germline values: CDR1 SGHTA, CDR2 FQGNSA. This CDR3 spans 14 amino acids. Trimming left V 7 bases short and J 1 base short, with 13 bases between. The CDR3 spells CASTPSLENTEAFF. As DNA, the CDR3 is TGTGCCAGCACCCCAAGTCTGGAGAACACTGAAGCTTTCTTT.

This clonotype occurred a few times. The chain links TRBV6-1 to TRBJ2-4, with D perhaps being TRBD1 or TRBD2 (5 bases each). This CDR3 region has 15 residues. V shed 1 base and J shed 4 bases, with 11 bases lying between them. Per germline, CDR1 MNHNS and CDR2 SASEGT. The CDR3 nucleotides are TGTGCCAGCAGTGAAGGGGGACCGTTGAAAAACATTCAGTACTTC. It is translated as CASSEGGPLKNIQYF.

The gene calls are TRBV23-1 and TRBJ2-5; 7 bases are a match to TRBD2. TRBV23-1 is treated as an ORF (open reading frame) with a function not yet certain. J was trimmed by 11 bases and V by 0 bases; bases with no gene match: 12. This CDR3 comprises 15 residues. The CDR3 region has the DNA TGCGCCAGCAGTCAATCGGCGGGGGAAAACAATGAGCAGTACTTC. It yields the protein CASSQSAGENNEQYF.

This clonotype was picked up a small number of times. The chain has TRBV6-1 and TRBJ2-1, with 7 bases identical to TRBD1. The trim removed 9 bases at V and 10 bases at J, leaving 12 bases unmatched. This CDR3 contains 13 residues. Germline V gene data show CDR1 as MNHNS and CDR2 as SASEGT. The CDR3, as DNA: TGTGCCAGTGGACAGGTTTTCCTCTACGAGCAGTTCTTC. Its protein is CASGQVFLYEQFF.

This clonotype has a single count. This chain joins TRBV5-6 and TRBJ2-1, with 9 bases matching TRBD2. Matching the DNA end better, TRBJ2-7 makes the J call doubtful. The V gene's germline CDR1 is SGHDT and CDR2 YYEEEE. This CDR3 region has 14 residues. The CDR3 bases are TGTGCCAGCAGCGGACTAGCGATTCCAGACGAGCAGTACTTC. Its protein is CASSGLAIPDEQYF.

This clonotype is medium-sized in the sample. The CDR3 here is CASFSRGGNTEAFF. CDR3 nucleotides: TGTGCCAGCTTTTCCCGAGGGGGAAACACTGAAGCTTTCTTT. V usage is TRBV6-1 and J usage is TRBJ1-1; maybe TRBD1 (6 bases). V was pared by 8 bases and J by 2 bases, with 15 bases between. This CDR3 comprises 14 residues. The germline V gene has CDR1 MNHNS and CDR2 SASEGT.

This rearrangement joins TRBV10-1 to TRBJ1-2, with D unclear. Germline CDR1 reads WNHNN; CDR2 reads SYGVQD (reference sequence). There are 13 residues in the CDR3. Deletions cut 3 bases from V and 3 bases from J, with 8 bases between. CDR3: CASSDGRHYGYTF. CDR3 DNA: TGCGCCAGCAGTGACGGGCGGCACTATGGCTACACCTTC.

The table lists this clonotype with many counts. The chain is built from TRBV6-1 and TRBJ2-1; the D gene is possibly TRBD2 (7 bases). The J call may be wrong; the DNA end is better matched by TRBJ2-7. Germline V gives CDR1 MNHNS, CDR2 SASEGT. The CDR3 contains 15 residues. The CDR3 coding sequence is TGTGCCAGCAGTGAAGGGGGGGGCTCCTACAATGAGCAGTACTTC. It is translated as CASSEGGGSYNEQYF.

This clonotype was counted a few times. The V gene is TRBV10-3, the J gene TRBJ2-5; 12 positions match TRBD2. Germline V lookup: CDR1 ENHRY, CDR2 SYGVKD. The CDR3 loop spans 13 amino acids. The V segment lost 10 bases and the J segment 5 bases; nucleotides outside the gene matches: 5. Written as DNA, the CDR3 is TGTGCCACGGGACTAGCGGGCGGGGAGACCCAGTACTTC. Translation gives CATGLAGGETQYF.